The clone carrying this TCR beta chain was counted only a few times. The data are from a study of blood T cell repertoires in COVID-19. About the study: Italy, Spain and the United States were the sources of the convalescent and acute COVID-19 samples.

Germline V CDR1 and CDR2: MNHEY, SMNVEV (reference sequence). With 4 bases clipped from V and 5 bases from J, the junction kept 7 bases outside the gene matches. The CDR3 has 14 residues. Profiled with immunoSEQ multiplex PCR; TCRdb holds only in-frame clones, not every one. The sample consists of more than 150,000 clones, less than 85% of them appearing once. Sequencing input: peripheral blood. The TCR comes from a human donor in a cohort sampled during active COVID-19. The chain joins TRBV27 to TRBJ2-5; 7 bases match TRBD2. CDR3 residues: CASSWGGIGETQYF. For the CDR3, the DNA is TGTGCCAGCAGTTGGGGGGGGATTGGCGAGACCCAGTACTTC.